One and the same sample provided the 8 T cell receptor beta chains below, sequenced in a study of blood T cell repertoires in COVID-19. Clones were sequenced by immunoSEQ multiplex PCR, and TCRdb holds only the in-frame ones, with some missing. The profile shows a few hundred thousand clones, about nine tenths of them singletons. Specimen: PBMCs or T cells enriched from blood (not recorded which). These receptors were taken from a woman under 30 who had recovered from COVID-19.

Points on this clone: Other DNA sequences in the sample encode the same CDR3. The V and J genes are TRBV12-3 or TRBV12-4 and TRBJ1-2; D is unclear. Trimming left V 5 bases short and J 2 bases short, with 3 bases between. The CDR3 extends over 11 amino acids. The CDR3 loop reads CASSLNYGYTF. Written as DNA, the CDR3 is TGTGCCAGCAGTCTGAACTATGGCTACACCTTC.

The chain couples TRBV5-4 to TRBJ2-3, with 8 bases identical to TRBD2. This CDR3 contains 16 residues. CDR1 is SGHNT and CDR2 is YYREEE in the germline V gene (reference sequence). J gave up 6 bases and V 3 bases, and 12 bases lay outside the gene matches. CDR3 coding DNA: TGTGCCAGCAGCTCGTTTGCTGGACTAGCTTCCGATACGCAGTATTTT. Protein product: CASSSFAGLASDTQYF.

The chain recombines TRBV19 with TRBJ1-2; D unclear. The germline CDR1 and CDR2 sequences are LNHDA and SQIVND (reference sequence). V lost 6 bases and J 5 bases, leaving 13 bases between the germline ends. CDR3 size: 13 residues. The CDR3 DNA reads TGTGCCAGTAGCCCACATGGCGGGTATGGCTACACCTTC. It specifies CASSPHGGYGYTF.

This clone came up once. V and J are TRBV28 and TRBJ2-7; TRBD1 matches 8 bases. Germline V gives CDR1 MDHEN, CDR2 SYDVKM. The CDR3 extends over 16 amino acids. V lost 4 bases and J lost 1; bases outside the gene matches: 9. Written as DNA, the CDR3 is TGTGCCAGCAGTTGGTTGGACAGGGCGTCGTCCTACGAGCAGTACTTC. It codes for CASSWLDRASSYEQYF.

The gene calls are TRBV9 and TRBJ1-2; 7 nucleotides line up with TRBD1. This CDR3 has 16 amino acids. The germline V gene has CDR1 SGDLS and CDR2 YYNGEE. Unmatched junction bases numbered 10, after V lost 0 bases and J lost 5 bases. CDR3 coding DNA: TGTGCCAGCAGCGTAGGGGACTTTACAGGGGAATATGGCTACACCTTC. Its protein product is CASSVGDFTGEYGYTF. Combining the CDR3 with reference TRBV9 and TRBJ1-2 gives the whole variable domain DSGVTQTPKHLITATGQRVTLRCSPRSGDLSVYWYQQSLDQGLQFLIQYYNGEERAKGNILERFSAQQFPDLHSELNLSSLELGDSALYFCASSVGDFTGEYGYTFGSGTRLTVV.

The CDR3 DNA reads as TGTGCCTGGAGTGGCCCCGATTGGGGGGGCAGCTATGGCTACACCTTC. It encodes CAWSGPDWGGSYGYTF. The gene calls are TRBV30 and TRBJ1-2, with a possible D match to TRBD1 (6 bases). Looked up from germline, CDR1 is GTSNPN and CDR2 is SVGIG (reference sequence). V lost 1 base and J 4 bases, leaving 19 bases between the germline ends. This CDR3 spans 16 amino acids. Variable domain in full (rest from reference TRBV30 and TRBJ1-2): SQTIHQWPATLVQPVGSPLSLECTVEGTSNPNLYWYRQAAGRGLQLLFYSVGIGQISSEVPQNLSASRPQDRQFILSSKKLLLSDSGFYLCAWSGPDWGGSYGYTFGSGTRLTVV.

The CDR3 DNA follows: TGTGCCAGCACCCCAGGGCAGGTGGGCACTGAAGCTTTCTTT. Translating it yields CASTPGQVGTEAFF. The genes are TRBV28 and TRBJ1-1, with D possibly matching TRBD1 (5 bases). Germline CDR1 MDHEN, CDR2 SYDVKM. Trimming took off 7 bases at V and 4 bases at J, with 16 bases between the two ends. The CDR3 is made up of 14 amino acids.

The chain employs TRBV5-1 and TRBJ1-1; 9 bases line up with TRBD1. Germline CDR1 reads SGHRS; CDR2 reads YFSETQ. V shed 2 bases and J 4 bases; nucleotides not matched to a gene: 6. CDR3 length: 15 amino acids. This CDR3 reads CASSLKTGGGTEAFF. In DNA form, the CDR3 reads TGCGCCAGCAGCTTAAAGACAGGGGGTGGCACTGAAGCTTTCTTT.